A single sample is the source of the 10 T cell receptor beta chains below, sequenced in a study of cytomegalovirus exposure and HLA in healthy donors. The method was immunoSEQ multiplex PCR; TCRdb's version includes in-frame clones alone and lacks a portion of them. This table holds about 43,000 clones, about 93% found once. Sequencing was done on a sample of PBMCs. Receptor source: a man aged 18 to 29 in good health and CMV-seronegative.

The rearrangement uses TRBV6-1 and TRBJ2-2; 13 bases align to TRBD2. V shed 6 bases and J 6 bases; nucleotides not matched to a gene: 1. The CDR3 loop spans 14 amino acids. Germline V gene data show CDR1 as MNHNS and CDR2 as SASEGT. Here the CDR3 DNA reads TGTGCCAGCAGCGGACTAGCGGGAGCCGGGGAGCTGTTTTTT. Translating it yields CASSGLAGAGELFF.

In nucleotides, the CDR3 is TGTGCCAGCAAGGCGGGGGCTGGCAGGGACTCTGGCTACACCTTC. Translation gives CASKAGAGRDSGYTF. The V gene is TRBV5-6, the J gene TRBJ1-2; D may be TRBD1 (6 bases). Per the germline V gene, CDR1 is SGHDT and CDR2 is YYEEEE. The V and J ends lost 6 bases and 7 bases respectively, with 22 bases between them. This CDR3 has 15 residues.

In this sample, this clone turned up once. The rearrangement joins TRBV25-1 to TRBJ2-3; 11 bases are shared with TRBD2. The germline gives CDR1 MGHDK, CDR2 SYGVNS. The V segment lost 3 bases and the J segment 4 bases; nucleotides outside the gene matches: 3. This CDR3 region has 15 residues. The CDR3 is CASSDSGGAADTQYF. DNA of the CDR3: TGTGCCAGCAGTGATAGCGGGGGGGCCGCAGATACGCAGTATTTT.

The chain is built from TRBV19 and TRBJ1-2, with TRBD1 matching 12 bases. The CDR3 consists of 18 residues. Germline CDR1 LNHDA, CDR2 SQIVND (reference sequence). V was clipped by 3 bases and J by 0 bases; unmatched bases: 8. The CDR3 sequence is CASSIGTGGAGSNYGYTF. DNA for the CDR3: TGTGCCAGTAGTATTGGGACAGGGGGCGCCGGTTCTAACTATGGCTACACCTTC.

This clone was seen only a few times. The CDR3 sequence is CASSPWGVLYEQYF. Written as DNA, the CDR3 is TGTGCCAGCTCGCCCTGGGGGGTTTTGTACGAGCAGTACTTC. The chain recombines TRBV18 with TRBJ2-7, with a tentative D call TRBD2 (6 bases). CDR3 length: 14 residues. Germline lookup yields CDR1 KGHSH and CDR2 LQKENI. The V end was cut by 6 bases, the J end by 4 bases, with 16 bases between.

J is TRBJ2-7 and V is TRBV6-5, with TRBD2 as a possible D gene (6 bases). The V end lost 1 base, the J end lost 1 base, and 14 bases lay between the germline ends. This CDR3 contains 16 residues. Per germline, CDR1 MNHEY and CDR2 SVGAGI. Here the CDR3 reads CASSYWPSGTSYEQYF. The CDR3 DNA reads TGTGCCAGCAGTTACTGGCCATCCGGGACTTCCTACGAGCAGTACTTC.

The CDR3 reads CASRAGLAGYNEQFF. CDR3 nucleotides: TGTGCCAGCAGGGCTGGGCTAGCGGGTTACAATGAGCAGTTCTTC. V usage is TRBV6-5 and J usage is TRBJ2-1; TRBD2 matches 8 bases. Trimming removed 6 bases from V and 4 bases from J; junction bases left unmatched: 8. The CDR3 contains 15 residues. Germline V gene data show CDR1 as MNHEY and CDR2 as SVGAGI.

The V call is TRBV11-3, the J call TRBJ1-3; D unresolved. Trimming cost V 4 bases and J 4 bases, with 14 bases left between them. The germline V gene encodes CDR1 SGHNT and CDR2 YENEEA. The CDR3 is 15 residues long. As DNA, the CDR3 is TGTGCCAGCAGCTCCGGTGGGCGCTCCGGAAACACCATATATTTT. It encodes CASSSGGRSGNTIYF. Variable domain in full (rest from reference TRBV11-3 and TRBJ1-3): EAGVVQSPRYKIIEKKQPVAFWCNPISGHNTLYWYLQNLGQGPELLIRYENEEAVDDSQLPKDRFSAERLKGVDSTLKIQPAELGDSAVYLCASSSGGRSGNTIYFGEGSWLTVV.

The chain links TRBV6-5 to TRBJ2-1; the D gene is possibly TRBD2 (5 bases). V gave up 6 bases and J gave up 4 bases, with 13 bases separating them. There are 14 residues in the CDR3. The germline gives CDR1 MNHEY, CDR2 SVGAGI. CDR3 loop: CASSQHEGYNEQFF. The DNA for the CDR3 is TGTGCCAGCAGCCAGCATGAGGGTTACAATGAGCAGTTCTTC.

This clone was counted only a few times. The chain is built from TRBV28 and TRBJ2-1; D possibly corresponds to TRBD2 (6 bases). V dropped 3 bases and J dropped 7 bases, with 13 bases sitting between them. Germline lookup yields CDR1 MDHEN and CDR2 SYDVKM. There are 14 residues in the CDR3. CDR3 residues: CASSLGRSGNEQFF. The CDR3 DNA reads as TGTGCCAGCAGTTTGGGGAGGTCGGGTAATGAGCAGTTCTTC.